This TCR beta chain was sequenced during a study of blood T cell repertoires in COVID-19. Assay used: immunoSEQ multiplex PCR; TCRdb lists only in-frame clones, some missing. Here the sample spans fewer than 350,000 clones, 80% to 90% being singletons. Germline CDR1 and CDR2: MNHEY and SVGEGT. CDR3 length equals 15 residues. Unmatched junction bases numbered 6, after V lost 2 bases and J lost 2 bases. The TCR originated in a woman in her twenties or thirties with COVID-19, enrolled during active disease. The sequenced sample was peripheral blood. This rearrangement joins TRBV6-2 or TRBV6-3 to TRBJ2-7; 7 positions match TRBD1. The CDR3 region is CASSYIQGVAYEQYF. The CDR3 bases are TGTGCCAGCAGTTACATCCAGGGGGTAGCCTACGAGCAGTACTTC.